This TCR beta chain was recorded in a study of T cell repertoires in cytomegalovirus infection. Study-wide context: Through public TCR beta signatures, both CMV infection and matching HLA type were indicated.

One entry per CDR3 protein results from TCRdb running MiXCR on the reads. The sample has 300,000 to 400,000 distinct CDR3 sequences; less than 20% are singletons. The CDR3 runs to 15 residues. Germline CDR1 SGHAT, CDR2 FQNNGV. The V end lost 0 bases, the J end lost 5 bases, and 11 bases lay between the germline ends. Overall study findings and caveats: People with CMV and the relevant HLA were identified by cumulative public TCR beta family frequency. HLA-C-restricted, CMV-specific TCR beta clonotypes were dominant ex vivo.

This clonotype was counted a few times. Its antigen is not identified. This TCR was sampled from a human donor in good health (CMV status not recorded). Some clones in this sample may be carry-over from other donors' samples. The chain joins TRBV11-2 to TRBJ2-4; D uncertain. Sample: PBMCs. CDR3 region: CASSLERSEENIQYF. CDR3 nucleotides: TGTGCCAGCAGCTTAGAAAGGAGTGAGGAAAACATTCAGTACTTC.